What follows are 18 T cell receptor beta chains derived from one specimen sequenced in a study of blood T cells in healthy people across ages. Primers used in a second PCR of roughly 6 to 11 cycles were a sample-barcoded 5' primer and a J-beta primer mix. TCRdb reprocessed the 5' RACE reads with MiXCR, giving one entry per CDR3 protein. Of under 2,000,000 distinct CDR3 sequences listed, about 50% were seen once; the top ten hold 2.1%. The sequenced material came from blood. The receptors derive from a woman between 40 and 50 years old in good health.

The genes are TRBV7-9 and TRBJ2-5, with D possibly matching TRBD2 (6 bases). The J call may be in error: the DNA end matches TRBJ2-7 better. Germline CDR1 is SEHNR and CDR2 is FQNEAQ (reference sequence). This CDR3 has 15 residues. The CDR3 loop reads CASTSGSGDPHEQYF. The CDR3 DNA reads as TGTGCCAGCACCTCGGGGTCGGGGGATCCCCACGAGCAGTACTTC.

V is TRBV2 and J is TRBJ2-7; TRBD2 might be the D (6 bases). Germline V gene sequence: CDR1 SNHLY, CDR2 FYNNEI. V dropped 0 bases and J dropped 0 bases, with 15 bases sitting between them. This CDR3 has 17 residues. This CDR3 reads CASSEARVGTFSYEQYF. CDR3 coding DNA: TGTGCCAGCAGTGAAGCCAGGGTCGGGACTTTCTCCTACGAGCAGTACTTC.

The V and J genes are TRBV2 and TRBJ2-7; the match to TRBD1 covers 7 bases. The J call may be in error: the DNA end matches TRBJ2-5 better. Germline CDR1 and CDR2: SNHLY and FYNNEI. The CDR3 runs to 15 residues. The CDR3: CASSSTGAAEGTQYF. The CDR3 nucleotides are TGTGCCAGCAGCTCAACAGGGGCAGCGGAAGGGACCCAGTACTTC.

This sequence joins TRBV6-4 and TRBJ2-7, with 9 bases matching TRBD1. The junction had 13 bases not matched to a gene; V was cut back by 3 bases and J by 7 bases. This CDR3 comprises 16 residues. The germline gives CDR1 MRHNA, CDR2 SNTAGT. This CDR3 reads CASSEKGTGPYNEQYF. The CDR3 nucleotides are TGTGCCAGCAGTGAAAAGGGGACAGGGCCGTACAATGAGCAGTACTTC.

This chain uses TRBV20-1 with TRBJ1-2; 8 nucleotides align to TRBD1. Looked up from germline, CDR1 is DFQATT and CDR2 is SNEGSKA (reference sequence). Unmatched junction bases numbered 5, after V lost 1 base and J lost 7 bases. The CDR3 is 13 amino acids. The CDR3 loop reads CSARVRDRGGYTF. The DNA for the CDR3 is TGCAGTGCTAGAGTTCGAGACAGGGGTGGCTACACCTTC.

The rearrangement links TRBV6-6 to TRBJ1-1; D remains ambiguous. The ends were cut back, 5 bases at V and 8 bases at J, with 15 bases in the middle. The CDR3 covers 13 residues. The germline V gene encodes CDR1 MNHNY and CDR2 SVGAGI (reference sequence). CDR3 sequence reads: CASSHLGPAEAFF. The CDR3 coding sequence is TGTGCCAGCAGTCACTTGGGTCCCGCCGAAGCTTTCTTT.

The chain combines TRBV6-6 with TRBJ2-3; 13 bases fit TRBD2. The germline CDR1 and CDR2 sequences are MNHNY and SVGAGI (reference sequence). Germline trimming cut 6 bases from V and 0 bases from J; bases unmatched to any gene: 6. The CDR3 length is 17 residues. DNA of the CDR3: TGTGCCAGCAGACAGACTAGCGGGGGGTTGAGCACAGATACGCAGTATTTT. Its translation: CASRQTSGGLSTDTQYF.

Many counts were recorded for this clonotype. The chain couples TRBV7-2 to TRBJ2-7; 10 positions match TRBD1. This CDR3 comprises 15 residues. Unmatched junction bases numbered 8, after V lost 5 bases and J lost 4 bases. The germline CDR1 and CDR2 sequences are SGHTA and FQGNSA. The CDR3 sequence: CASSAPGQGPYEQYF. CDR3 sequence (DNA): TGTGCCAGCAGCGCACCGGGACAGGGGCCATACGAGCAGTACTTC.

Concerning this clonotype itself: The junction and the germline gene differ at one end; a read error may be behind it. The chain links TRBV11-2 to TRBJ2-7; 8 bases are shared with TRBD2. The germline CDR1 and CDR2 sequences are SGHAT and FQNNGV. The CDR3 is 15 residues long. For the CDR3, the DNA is TGTGCCAGCAGCTTCTACGGGGGGGCCCCCTACGGGCAGTACTTC. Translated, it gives CASSFYGGAPYGQYF.

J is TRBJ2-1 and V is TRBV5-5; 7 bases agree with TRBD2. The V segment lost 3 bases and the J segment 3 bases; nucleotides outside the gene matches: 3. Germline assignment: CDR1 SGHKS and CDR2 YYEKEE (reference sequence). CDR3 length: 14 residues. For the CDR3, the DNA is TGTGCCAGCAGCTCGGGGGGTAACTACAATGAGCAGTTCTTC. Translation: CASSSGGNYNEQFF.

This chain's CDR3 is CASSDGVSTDTQYF. In DNA form, the CDR3 reads TGTGCCAGCAGTGACGGGGTTTCCACAGATACGCAGTATTTT. The chain has TRBV25-1 and TRBJ2-3, with D tentatively TRBD2 (5 bases). CDR1 and CDR2 (germline): MGHDK, SYGVNS. V dropped 3 bases and J dropped 2 bases, with 9 bases sitting between them. The CDR3 runs to 14 residues.

The CDR3 here is CASSDSLGDYGYTF. The CDR3 DNA sequence: TGCGCCAGCAGTGACTCCCTGGGGGACTATGGCTACACCTTC. This rearrangement joins TRBV10-1 to TRBJ1-2, with D perhaps TRBD1 (5 bases). Germline assignment: CDR1 WNHNN and CDR2 SYGVQD (reference sequence). This CDR3 contains 14 residues. Trimming shortened V by 3 bases and J by 3 bases, and 11 bases separated the two germline ends.

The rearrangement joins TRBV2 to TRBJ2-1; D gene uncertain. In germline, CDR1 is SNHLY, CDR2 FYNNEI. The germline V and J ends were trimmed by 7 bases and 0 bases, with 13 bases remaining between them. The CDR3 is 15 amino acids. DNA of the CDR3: TGTGCCAGCACTAGTAGGACCAACTCCTACAATGAGCAGTTCTTC. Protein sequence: CASTSRTNSYNEQFF.

CDR3 in amino acids: CASSQPTGEGETQYF. The CDR3 bases are TGCGCCAGCAGCCAACCGACAGGGGAAGGAGAGACCCAGTACTTC. V usage is TRBV5-1 and J usage is TRBJ2-5; 8 nucleotides match TRBD1. This CDR3 has 15 amino acids. CDR1 is SGHRS, CDR2 YFSETQ, per germline. Losses at the gene ends were 4 bases for V and 4 bases for J; bases not matched to a gene: 9. Filled out from reference TRBV5-1 and TRBJ2-5, the complete variable domain reads KAGVTQTPRYLIKTRGQQVTLSCSPISGHRSVSWYQQTPGQGLQFLFEYFSETQRNKGNFPGRFSGRQFSNSRSEMNVSTLELGDSALYLCASSQPTGEGETQYFGPGTRLLVL.

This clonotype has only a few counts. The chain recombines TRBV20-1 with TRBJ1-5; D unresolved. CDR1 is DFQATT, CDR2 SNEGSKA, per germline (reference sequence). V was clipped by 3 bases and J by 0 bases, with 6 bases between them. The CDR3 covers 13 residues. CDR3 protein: CSASLPSNQPQHF. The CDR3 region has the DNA TGCAGTGCTAGTCTTCCTAGCAATCAGCCCCAGCATTTT.

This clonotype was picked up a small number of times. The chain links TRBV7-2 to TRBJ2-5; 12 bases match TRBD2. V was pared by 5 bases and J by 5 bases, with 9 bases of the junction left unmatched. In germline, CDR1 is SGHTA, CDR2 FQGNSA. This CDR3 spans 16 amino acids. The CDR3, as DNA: TGTGCCAGCAGCCAACGTCTAGCGGGGGGGGCCGAGACCCAGTACTTC. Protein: CASSQRLAGGAETQYF.

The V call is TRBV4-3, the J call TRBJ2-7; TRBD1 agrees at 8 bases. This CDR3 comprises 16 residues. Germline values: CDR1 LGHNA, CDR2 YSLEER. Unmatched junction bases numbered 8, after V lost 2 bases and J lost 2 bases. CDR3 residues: CASSQTTGTGTYEQYF. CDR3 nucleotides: TGCGCCAGCAGCCAAACGACCGGGACAGGCACCTACGAGCAGTACTTC.

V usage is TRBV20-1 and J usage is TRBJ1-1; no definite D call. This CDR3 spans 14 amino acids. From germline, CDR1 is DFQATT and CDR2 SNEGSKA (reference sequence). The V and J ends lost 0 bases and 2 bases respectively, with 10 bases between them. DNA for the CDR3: TGCAGTGCTAGAGATAACTACTTAAACACTGAAGCTTTCTTT. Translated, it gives CSARDNYLNTEAFF.